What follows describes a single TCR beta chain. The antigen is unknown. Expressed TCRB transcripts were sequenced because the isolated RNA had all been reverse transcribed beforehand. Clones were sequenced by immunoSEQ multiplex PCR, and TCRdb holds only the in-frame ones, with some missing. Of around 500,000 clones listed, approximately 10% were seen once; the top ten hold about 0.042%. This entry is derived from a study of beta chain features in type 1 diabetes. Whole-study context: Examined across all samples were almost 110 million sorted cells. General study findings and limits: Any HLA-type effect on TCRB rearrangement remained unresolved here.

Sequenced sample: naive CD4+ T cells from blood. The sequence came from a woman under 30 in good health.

The CDR3 reads CASSPILRADSQETQYF. The CDR3 DNA follows: TGTGCCAGCTCACCGATACTCCGGGCTGACTCACAAGAGACCCAGTACTTC. The gene calls are TRBV18 and TRBJ2-5; D is unclear. V was pared by 3 bases and J by 2 bases, with 19 bases between. This CDR3 is 17 amino acids long. Per germline, CDR1 KGHSH and CDR2 LQKENI.